This T cell receptor (beta chain) was retrieved from a study of early stage breast cancer tumors. Study background: Seven to nine ER+/PR+/HER2- tumors were invasive ductal; a few were invasive lobular. Study findings and constraints: Tumors had roughly 2.4-fold higher T cell density and higher clonality than adjacent normal breast tissue. In most of the 16 patients, blood comparison separated tumor from normal breast.

Blood replicates held 0.5 ug DNA, tumor or normal breast approximately 1.5 ug, two each. The protocol was immunoSEQ multiplex PCR, while the TCRdb copy is restricted to in-frame clones and leaves out a portion. The sample carries 70,000 or so clones, 80% recorded once. Worth noting for this clone: The antigen remains undetermined.

V was clipped by 2 bases and J by 7 bases; unmatched bases: 7. The germline V gene has CDR1 SGHTA and CDR2 FQGNSA. The CDR3 is 14 residues long. The chain employs TRBV7-2 and TRBJ1-2; 7 nucleotides match TRBD1. This sequence originates from a person aged 35 to 50 with breast cancer. Sequenced input: blood. The CDR3 here is CASSLKGAKSGYTF. CDR3 nucleotides: TGTGCCAGCAGCTTAAAGGGGGCAAAGTCTGGCTACACCTTC.